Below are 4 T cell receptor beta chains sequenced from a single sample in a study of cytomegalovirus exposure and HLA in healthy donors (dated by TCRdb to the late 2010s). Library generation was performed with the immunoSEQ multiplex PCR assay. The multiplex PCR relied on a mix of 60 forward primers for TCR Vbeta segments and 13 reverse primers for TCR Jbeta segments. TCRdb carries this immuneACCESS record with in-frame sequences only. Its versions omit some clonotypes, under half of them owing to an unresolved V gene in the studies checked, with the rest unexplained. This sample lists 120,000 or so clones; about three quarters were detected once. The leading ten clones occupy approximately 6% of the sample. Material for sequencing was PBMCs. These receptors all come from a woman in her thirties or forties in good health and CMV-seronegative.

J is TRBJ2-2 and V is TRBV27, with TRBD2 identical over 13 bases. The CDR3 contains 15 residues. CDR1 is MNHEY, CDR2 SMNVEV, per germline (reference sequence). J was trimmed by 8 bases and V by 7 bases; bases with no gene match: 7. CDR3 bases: TGTGCCAGCACCCGAGGACTAGCGGGAGCAGGGGAGCTGTTTTTT. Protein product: CASTRGLAGAGELFF.

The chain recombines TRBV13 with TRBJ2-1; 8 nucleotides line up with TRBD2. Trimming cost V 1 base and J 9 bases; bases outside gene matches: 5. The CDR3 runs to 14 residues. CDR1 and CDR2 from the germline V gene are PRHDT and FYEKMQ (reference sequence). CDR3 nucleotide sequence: TGTGCCAGCAGCTTAGAGGGGACTAGGTTTGAGCAGTTCTTC. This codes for CASSLEGTRFEQFF.

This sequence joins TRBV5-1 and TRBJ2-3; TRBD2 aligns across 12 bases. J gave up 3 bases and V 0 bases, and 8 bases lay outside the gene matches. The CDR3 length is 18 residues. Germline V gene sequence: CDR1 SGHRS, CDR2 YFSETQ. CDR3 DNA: TGCGCCAGCAGCTTGGCGACTAGCGGGAGTCGAGGTACAGATACGCAGTATTTT. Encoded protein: CASSLATSGSRGTDTQYF.

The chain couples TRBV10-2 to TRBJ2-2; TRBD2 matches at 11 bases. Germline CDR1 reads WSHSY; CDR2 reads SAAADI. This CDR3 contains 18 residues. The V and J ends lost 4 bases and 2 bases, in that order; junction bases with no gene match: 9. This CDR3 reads CASSALAGGHYNTGELFF. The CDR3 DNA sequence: TGCGCCAGCAGTGCGCTAGCGGGAGGCCATTATAACACCGGGGAGCTGTTTTTT.